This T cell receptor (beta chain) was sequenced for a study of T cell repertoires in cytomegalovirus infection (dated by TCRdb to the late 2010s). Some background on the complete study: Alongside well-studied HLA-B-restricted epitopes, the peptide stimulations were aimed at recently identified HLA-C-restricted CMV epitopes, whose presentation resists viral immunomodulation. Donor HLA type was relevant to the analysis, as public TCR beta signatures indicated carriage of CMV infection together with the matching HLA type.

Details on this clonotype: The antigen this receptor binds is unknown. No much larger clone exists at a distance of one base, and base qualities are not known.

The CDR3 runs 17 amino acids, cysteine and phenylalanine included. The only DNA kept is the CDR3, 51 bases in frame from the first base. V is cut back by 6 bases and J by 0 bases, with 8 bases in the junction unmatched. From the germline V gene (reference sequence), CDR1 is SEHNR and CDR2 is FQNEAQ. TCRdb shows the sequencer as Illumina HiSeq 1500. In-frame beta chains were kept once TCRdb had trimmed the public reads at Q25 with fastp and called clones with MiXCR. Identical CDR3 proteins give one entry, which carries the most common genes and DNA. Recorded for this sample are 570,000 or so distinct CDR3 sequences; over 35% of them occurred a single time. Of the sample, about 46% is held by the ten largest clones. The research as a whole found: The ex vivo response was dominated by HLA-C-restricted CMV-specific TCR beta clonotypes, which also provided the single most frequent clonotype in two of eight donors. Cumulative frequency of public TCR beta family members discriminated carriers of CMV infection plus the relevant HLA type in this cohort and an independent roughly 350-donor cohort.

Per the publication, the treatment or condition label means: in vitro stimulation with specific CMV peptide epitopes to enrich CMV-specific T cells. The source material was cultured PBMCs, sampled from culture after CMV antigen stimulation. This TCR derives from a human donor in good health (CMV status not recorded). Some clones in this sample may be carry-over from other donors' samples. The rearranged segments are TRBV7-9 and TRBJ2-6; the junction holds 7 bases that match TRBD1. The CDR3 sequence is CASSPTGRSSGANVLTF. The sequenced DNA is TGTGCCAGCAGTCCGACAGGGAGAAGCTCTGGGGCCAACGTCCTGACTTTC.